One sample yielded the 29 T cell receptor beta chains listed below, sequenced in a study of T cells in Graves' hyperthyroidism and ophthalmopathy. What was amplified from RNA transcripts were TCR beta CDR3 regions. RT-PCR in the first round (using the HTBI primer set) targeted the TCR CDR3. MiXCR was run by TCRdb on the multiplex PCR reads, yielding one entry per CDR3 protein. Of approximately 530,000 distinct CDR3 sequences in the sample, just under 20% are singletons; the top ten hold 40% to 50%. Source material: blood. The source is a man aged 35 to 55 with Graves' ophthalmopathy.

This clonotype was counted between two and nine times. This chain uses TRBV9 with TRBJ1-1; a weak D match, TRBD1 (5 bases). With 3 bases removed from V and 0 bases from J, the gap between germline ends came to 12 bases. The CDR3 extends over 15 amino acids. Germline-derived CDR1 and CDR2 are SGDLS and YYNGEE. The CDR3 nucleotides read TGTGCCAGCAGCGAAGGGGCCGACGTGAACACTGAAGCTTTCTTT. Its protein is CASSEGADVNTEAFF.

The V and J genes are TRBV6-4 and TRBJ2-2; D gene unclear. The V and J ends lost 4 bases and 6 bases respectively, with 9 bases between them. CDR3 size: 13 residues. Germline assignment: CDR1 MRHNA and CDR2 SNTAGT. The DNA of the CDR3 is TGTGCCAGCAGTGTCGGAGTTGCCGGGGAGCTGTTTTTT. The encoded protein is CASSVGVAGELFF.

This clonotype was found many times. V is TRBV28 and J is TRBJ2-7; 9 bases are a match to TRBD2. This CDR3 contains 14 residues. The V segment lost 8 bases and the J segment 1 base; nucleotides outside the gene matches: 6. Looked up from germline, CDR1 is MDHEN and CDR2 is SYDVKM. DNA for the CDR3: TGTGCCAGCTTAGGTGCGGGAGGGTCCTACGAGCAGTACTTC. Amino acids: CASLGAGGSYEQYF.

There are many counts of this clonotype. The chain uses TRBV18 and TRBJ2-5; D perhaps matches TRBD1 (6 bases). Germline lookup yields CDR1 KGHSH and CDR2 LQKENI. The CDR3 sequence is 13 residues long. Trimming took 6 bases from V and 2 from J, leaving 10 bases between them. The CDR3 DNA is TGTGCCAGCTCCCGGGACATACAAGAGACCCAGTACTTC. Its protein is CASSRDIQETQYF.

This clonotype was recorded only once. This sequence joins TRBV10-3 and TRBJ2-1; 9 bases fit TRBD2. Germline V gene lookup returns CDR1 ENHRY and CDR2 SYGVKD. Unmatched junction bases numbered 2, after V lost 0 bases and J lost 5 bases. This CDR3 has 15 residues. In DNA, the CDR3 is TGTGCCATCAGTGAGTCGGGCGGGAGGGACAATGAGCAGTTCTTC. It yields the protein CAISESGGRDNEQFF.

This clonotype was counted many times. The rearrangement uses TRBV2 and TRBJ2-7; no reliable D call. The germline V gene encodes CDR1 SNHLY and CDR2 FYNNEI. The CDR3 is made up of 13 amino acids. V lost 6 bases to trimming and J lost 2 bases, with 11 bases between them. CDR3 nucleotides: TGTGCCAGCAGCTCAAGCCGTACCTACGAGCAGTACTTC. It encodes CASSSSRTYEQYF.

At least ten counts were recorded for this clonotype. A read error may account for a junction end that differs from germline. In DNA, the CDR3 is TGTGCCAGCAGTTTAACGGTGAACACTGAAGCTTTCTTT. Translating it yields CASSLTVNTEAFF. This rearrangement joins TRBV7-3 to TRBJ1-1; D gene unclear. This CDR3 has 13 amino acids. The V gene's germline CDR1 is SGHTA and CDR2 FQGTGA.

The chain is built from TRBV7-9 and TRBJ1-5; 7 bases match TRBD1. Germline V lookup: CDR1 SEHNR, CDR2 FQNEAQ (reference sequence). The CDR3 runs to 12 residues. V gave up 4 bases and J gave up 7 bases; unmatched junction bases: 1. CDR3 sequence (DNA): TGTGCCAGCAGCTCGGGACAGCAGCCCCAGCATTTT. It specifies CASSSGQQPQHF.

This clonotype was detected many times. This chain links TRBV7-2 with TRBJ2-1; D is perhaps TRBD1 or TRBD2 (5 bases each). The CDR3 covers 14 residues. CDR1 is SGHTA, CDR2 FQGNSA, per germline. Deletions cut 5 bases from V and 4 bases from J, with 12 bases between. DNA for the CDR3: TGTGCCAGCAGCCTAGGGGACGAATACAATGAGCAGTTCTTC. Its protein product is CASSLGDEYNEQFF.

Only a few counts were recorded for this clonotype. DNA of the CDR3: TGTGCCACCAGTGATTCGAGCGGGGGGGCCTACAATGAGCAGTTCTTC. Protein: CATSDSSGGAYNEQFF. V and J are TRBV24-1 and TRBJ2-1; 10 bases are shared with TRBD2. This CDR3 has 16 residues. Trimming cost V 2 bases and J 2 bases; bases outside gene matches: 2. Germline assignment: CDR1 KGHDR and CDR2 SFDVKD.

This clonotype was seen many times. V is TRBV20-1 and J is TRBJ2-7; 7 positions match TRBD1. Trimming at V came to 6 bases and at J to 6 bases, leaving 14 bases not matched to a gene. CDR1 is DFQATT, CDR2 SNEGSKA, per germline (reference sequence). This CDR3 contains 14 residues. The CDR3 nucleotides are TGCAGTGCCTACTCGACAGGGAGAGCCGCCGAGCAGTACTTC. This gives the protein CSAYSTGRAAEQYF.

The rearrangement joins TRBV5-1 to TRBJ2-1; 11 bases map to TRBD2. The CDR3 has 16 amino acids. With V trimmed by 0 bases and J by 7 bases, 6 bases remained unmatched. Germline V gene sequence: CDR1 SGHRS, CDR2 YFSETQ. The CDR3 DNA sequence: TGCGCCAGCAGCTTGGAGGGACTAGCGGTCAATAATGAGCAGTTCTTC. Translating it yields CASSLEGLAVNNEQFF.

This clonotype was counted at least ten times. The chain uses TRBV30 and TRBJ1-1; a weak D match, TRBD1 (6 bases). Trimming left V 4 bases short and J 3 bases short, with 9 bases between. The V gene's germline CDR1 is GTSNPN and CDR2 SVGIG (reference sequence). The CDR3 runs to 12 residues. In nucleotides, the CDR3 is TGTGCCTGGACAGGGGTGTACACTGAAGCTTTCTTT. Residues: CAWTGVYTEAFF.

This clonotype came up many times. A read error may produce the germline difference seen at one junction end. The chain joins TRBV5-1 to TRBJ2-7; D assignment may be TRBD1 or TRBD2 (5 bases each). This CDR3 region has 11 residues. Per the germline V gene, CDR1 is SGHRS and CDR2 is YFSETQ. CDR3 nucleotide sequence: TGTGCCAGCAGTTTTGGGGGCGAGCAGTACTTC. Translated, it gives CASSFGGEQYF.

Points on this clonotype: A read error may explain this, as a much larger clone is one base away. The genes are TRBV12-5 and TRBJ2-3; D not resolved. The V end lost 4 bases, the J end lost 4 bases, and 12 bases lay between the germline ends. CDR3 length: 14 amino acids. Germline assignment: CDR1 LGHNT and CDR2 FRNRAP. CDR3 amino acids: CASGSDLLADTQYF. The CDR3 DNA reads TGTGCTAGTGGTTCGGACCTTTTGGCAGATACGCAGTATTTT.

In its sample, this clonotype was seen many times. The chain's CDR3 is CAWHSFRVRAVRGNEQFF. The CDR3, as DNA: TGTGCCTGGCACTCCTTCAGGGTACGGGCCGTCCGCGGAAATGAGCAGTTCTTC. The V call is TRBV30, the J call TRBJ2-1, with a possible D match to TRBD1 (5 bases). The V and J ends lost 5 bases and 7 bases respectively, with 30 bases between them. The CDR3 has 18 residues. The germline V gene encodes CDR1 GTSNPN and CDR2 SVGIG (reference sequence).

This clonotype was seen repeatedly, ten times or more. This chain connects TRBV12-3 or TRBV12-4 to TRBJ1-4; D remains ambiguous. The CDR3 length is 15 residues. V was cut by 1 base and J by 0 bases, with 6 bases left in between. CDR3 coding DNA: TGTGCCAGCAGTTTAGAGGGTGCAACTAATGAAAAACTGTTTTTT. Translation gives CASSLEGATNEKLFF.

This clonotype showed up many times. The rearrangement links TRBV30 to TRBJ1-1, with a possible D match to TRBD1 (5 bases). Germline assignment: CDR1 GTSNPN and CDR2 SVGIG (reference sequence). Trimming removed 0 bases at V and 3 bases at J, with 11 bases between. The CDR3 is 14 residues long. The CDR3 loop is CAWSVAGRDTEAFF. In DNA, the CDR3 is TGTGCCTGGAGTGTCGCAGGGAGGGACACTGAAGCTTTCTTT. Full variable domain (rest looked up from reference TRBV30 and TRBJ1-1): SQTIHQWPATLVQPVGSPLSLECTVEGTSNPNLYWYRQAAGRGLQLLFYSVGIGQISSEVPQNLSASRPQDRQFILSSKKLLLSDSGFYLCAWSVAGRDTEAFFGQGTRLTVV.

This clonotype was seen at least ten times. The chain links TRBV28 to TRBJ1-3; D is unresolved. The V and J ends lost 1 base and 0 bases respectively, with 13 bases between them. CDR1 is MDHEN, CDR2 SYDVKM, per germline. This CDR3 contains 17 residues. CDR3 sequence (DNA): TGTGCCAGCAGTTTATTTACCTTAGGCCACTCTGGAAACACCATATATTTT. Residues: CASSLFTLGHSGNTIYF.

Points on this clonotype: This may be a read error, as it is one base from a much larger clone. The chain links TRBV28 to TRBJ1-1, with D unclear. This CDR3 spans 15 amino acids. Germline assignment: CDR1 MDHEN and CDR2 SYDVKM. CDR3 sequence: CASSFRRVKYTGAFF. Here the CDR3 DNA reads TGTGCCAGCAGTTTTAGAAGGGTCAAATATACTGGAGCTTTCTTT.

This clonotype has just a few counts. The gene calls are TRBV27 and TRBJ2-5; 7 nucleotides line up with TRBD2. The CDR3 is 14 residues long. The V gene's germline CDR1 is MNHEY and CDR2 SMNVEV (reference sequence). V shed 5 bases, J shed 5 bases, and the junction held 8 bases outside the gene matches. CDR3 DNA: TGTGCCAGCAGTCTACTAGCGCCTGGGGAGACCCAGTACTTC. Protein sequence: CASSLLAPGETQYF.

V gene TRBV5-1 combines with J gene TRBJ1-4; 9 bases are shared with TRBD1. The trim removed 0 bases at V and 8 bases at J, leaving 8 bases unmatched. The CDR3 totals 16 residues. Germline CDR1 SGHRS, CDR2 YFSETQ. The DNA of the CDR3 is TGCGCCAGCAGCTTGGGGGGGACAGGGTCCAGCGAAAAACTGTTTTTT. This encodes CASSLGGTGSSEKLFF.

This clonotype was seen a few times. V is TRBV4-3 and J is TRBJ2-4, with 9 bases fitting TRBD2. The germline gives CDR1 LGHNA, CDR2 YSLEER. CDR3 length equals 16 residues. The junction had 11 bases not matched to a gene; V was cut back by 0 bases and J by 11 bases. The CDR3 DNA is TGCGCCAGCAGCCAAGATCTTTCGGCGGGAGGGTTCCTTCAGTACTTC. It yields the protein CASSQDLSAGGFLQYF.

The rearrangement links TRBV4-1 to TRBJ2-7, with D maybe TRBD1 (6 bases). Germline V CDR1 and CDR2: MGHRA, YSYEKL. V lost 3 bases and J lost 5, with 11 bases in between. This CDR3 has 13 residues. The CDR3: CASSQGALNEQYF. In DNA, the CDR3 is TGCGCCAGCAGCCAGGGGGCGCTGAACGAGCAGTACTTC.

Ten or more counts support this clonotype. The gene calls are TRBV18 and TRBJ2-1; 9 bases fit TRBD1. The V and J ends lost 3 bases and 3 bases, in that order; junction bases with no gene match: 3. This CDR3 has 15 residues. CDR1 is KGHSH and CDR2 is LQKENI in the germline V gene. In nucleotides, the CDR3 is TGTGCCAGCTCACCGACGGGACAGGGCTACAATGAGCAGTTCTTC. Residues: CASSPTGQGYNEQFF.

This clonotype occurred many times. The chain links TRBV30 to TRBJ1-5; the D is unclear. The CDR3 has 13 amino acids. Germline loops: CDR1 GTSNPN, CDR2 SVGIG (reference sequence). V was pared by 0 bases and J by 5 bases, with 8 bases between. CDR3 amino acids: CAWSVTADQPQHF. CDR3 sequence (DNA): TGTGCCTGGAGTGTCACCGCGGATCAGCCCCAGCATTTT.

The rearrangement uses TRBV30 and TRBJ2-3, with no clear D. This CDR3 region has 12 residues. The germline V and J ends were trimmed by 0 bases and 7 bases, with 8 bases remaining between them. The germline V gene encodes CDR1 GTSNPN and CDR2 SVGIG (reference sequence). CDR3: CAWSVTLYTQYF. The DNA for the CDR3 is TGTGCCTGGAGTGTAACTTTGTATACGCAGTATTTT.

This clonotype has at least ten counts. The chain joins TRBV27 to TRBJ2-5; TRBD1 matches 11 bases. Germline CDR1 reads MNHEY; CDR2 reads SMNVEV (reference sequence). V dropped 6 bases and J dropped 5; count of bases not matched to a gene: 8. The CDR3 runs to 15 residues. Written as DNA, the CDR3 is TGTGCCAGCAGCCCTGGACAGGGGGCTACGGAGACCCAGTACTTC. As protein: CASSPGQGATETQYF.

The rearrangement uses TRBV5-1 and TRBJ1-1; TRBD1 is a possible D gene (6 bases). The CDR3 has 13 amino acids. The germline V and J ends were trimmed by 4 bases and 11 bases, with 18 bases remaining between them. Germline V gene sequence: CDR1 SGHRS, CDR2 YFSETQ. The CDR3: CASSRGGTDRAFF. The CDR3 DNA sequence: TGCGCCAGCAGCCGGGGGGGCACTGACCGGGCTTTCTTT.